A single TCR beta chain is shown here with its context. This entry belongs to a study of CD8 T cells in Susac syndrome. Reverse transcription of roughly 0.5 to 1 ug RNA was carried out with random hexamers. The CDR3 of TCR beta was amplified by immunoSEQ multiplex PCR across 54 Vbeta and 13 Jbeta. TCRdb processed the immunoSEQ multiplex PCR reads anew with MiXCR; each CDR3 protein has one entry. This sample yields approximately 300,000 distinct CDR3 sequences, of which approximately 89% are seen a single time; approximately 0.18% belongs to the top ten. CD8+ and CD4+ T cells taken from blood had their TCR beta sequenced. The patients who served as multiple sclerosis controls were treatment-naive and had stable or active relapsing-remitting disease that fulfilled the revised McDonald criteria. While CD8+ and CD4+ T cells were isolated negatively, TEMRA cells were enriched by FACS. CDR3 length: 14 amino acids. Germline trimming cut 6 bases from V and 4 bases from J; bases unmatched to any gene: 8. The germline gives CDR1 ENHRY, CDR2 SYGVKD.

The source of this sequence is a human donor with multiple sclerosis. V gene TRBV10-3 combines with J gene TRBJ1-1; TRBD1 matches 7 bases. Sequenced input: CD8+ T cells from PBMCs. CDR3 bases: TGTGCCATCAGACCCACAGGGGAGGGCACTGAAGCTTTCTTT. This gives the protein CAIRPTGEGTEAFF.